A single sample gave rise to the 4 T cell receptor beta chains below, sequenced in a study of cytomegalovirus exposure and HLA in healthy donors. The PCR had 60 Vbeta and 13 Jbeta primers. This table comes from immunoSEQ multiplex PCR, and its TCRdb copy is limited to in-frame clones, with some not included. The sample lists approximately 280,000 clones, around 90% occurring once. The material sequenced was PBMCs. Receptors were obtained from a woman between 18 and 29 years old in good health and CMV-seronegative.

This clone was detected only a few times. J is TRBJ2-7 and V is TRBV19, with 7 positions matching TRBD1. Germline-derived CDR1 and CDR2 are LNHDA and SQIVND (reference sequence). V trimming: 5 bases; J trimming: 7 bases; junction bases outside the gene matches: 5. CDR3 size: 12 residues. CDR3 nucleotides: TGTGCCAGTAGTGACAGGGTTTGGGAGCAGTACTTC. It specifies CASSDRVWEQYF.

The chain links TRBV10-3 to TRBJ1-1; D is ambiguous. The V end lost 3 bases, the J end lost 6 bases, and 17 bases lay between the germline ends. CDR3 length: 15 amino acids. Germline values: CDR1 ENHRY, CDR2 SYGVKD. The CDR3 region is CAISDPRWSMSEAFF. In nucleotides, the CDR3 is TGTGCCATCAGTGATCCACGGTGGTCGATGTCTGAAGCTTTCTTT.

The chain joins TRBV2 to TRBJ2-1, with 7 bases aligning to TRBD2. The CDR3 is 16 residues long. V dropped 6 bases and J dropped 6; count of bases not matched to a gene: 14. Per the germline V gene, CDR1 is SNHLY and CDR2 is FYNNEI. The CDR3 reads CASRKEGGSSGNEQFF. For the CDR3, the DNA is TGTGCCAGCAGAAAAGAGGGAGGGAGTTCGGGCAATGAGCAGTTCTTC.

The CDR3 is CASRERQGVYNEQFF. DNA of the CDR3: TGTGCCAGCAGAGAACGACAGGGGGTCTACAATGAGCAGTTCTTC. The rearrangement uses TRBV11-1 and TRBJ2-1, with TRBD1 matching over 9 bases. Losses at the gene ends were 6 bases for V and 3 bases for J; bases not matched to a gene: 6. Germline V lookup: CDR1 SGHAT, CDR2 FQDESV (reference sequence). This CDR3 comprises 15 residues.